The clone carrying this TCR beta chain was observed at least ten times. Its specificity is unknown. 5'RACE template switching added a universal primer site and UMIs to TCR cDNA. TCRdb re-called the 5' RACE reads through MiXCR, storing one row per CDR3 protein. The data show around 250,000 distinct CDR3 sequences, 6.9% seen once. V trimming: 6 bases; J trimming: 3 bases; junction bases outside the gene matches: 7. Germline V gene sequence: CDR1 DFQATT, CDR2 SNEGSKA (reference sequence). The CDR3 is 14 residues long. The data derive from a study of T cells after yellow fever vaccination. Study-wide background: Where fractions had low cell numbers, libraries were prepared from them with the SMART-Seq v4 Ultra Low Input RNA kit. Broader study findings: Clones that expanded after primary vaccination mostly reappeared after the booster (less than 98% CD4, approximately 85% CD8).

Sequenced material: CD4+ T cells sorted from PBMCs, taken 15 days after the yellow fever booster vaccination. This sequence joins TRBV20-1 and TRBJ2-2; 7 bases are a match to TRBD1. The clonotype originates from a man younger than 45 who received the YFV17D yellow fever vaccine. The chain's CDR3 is CSAYDRVDTGELFF. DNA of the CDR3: TGCAGTGCCTATGACAGGGTGGACACCGGGGAGCTGTTTTTT.